The 22 T cell receptor beta chains reported below all come from one sample, sequenced in a study of OX40 agonist ivuxolimab in advanced cancers. Profiling relied on immunoSEQ multiplex PCR, and the TCRdb table lists in-frame clones only, not all of them. Of under 85,000 clones listed, under 90% were seen once; the top ten hold roughly 0.74%. Sequenced material: CD4+ or CD8+ T cells sorted from blood, taken in a trial of the OX40 agonist ivuxolimab. The receptors were gathered from an adult with an advanced solid tumor such as melanoma, head and neck, liver or kidney cancer.

The chain combines TRBV5-5 with TRBJ1-2; a weak D match, TRBD1 (5 bases). The CDR3 runs to 13 residues. V lost 6 bases, J lost 7 bases, and 16 bases lay in between. Germline CDR1 SGHKS, CDR2 YYEKEE (reference sequence). In nucleotides, the CDR3 is TGTGCCAGCAACCCTAGCCAGGGCGCTGGCTACACCTTC. Its protein is CASNPSQGAGYTF.

The chain has TRBV7-3 and TRBJ2-3, with D hard to call. The CDR3 has 12 amino acids. V was pared by 6 bases and J by 0 bases, with 4 bases between. Germline loops: CDR1 SGHTA, CDR2 FQGTGA. The CDR3 loop reads CASRSSTDTQYF. The CDR3 nucleotides read TGTGCCAGCAGGTCCAGCACAGATACGCAGTATTTT.

J is TRBJ2-6 and V is TRBV18; 9 bases fit TRBD1. The CDR3 spans 17 residues. Germline V CDR1 and CDR2: KGHSH, LQKENI. V dropped 3 bases and J dropped 0; count of bases not matched to a gene: 3. CDR3 sequence: CASSPGQGNSGANVLTF. The CDR3 DNA follows: TGTGCCAGCTCACCGGGACAGGGTAACTCTGGGGCCAACGTCCTGACTTTC.

This chain connects TRBV18 to TRBJ2-2, with D uncertain. Germline CDR1 and CDR2: KGHSH and LQKENI. The V gene lost 3 bases and the J gene lost 5 bases, with 7 bases spanning the gap. The CDR3 runs to 13 residues. The chain's CDR3 is CASSPSATGELFF. Written as DNA, the CDR3 is TGTGCCAGCTCACCGTCCGCTACCGGGGAGCTGTTTTTT.

The gene calls are TRBV5-1 and TRBJ2-2, with D perhaps TRBD1 (6 bases). The CDR3 is 14 residues long. V gave up 7 bases and J gave up 7 bases, with 17 bases separating them. The germline CDR1 and CDR2 sequences are SGHRS and YFSETQ. The CDR3 is CASGTTTGNGELFF. The CDR3 nucleotides read TGCGCCAGCGGCACTACCACAGGGAACGGGGAGCTGTTTTTT.

This rearrangement joins TRBV7-3 to TRBJ1-6; 9 positions agree with TRBD1. Germline trimming cut 1 base from V and 6 bases from J; bases unmatched to any gene: 1. CDR1 is SGHTA and CDR2 is FQGTGA in the germline V gene. The CDR3 totals 15 residues. The CDR3 nucleotides are TGTGCCAGCAGCTTAAGGGGACAGGGTAATTCACCCCTCCACTTT. It translates to CASSLRGQGNSPLHF.

This rearrangement joins TRBV19 to TRBJ1-1; no firm D call. Germline-derived CDR1 and CDR2 are LNHDA and SQIVND (reference sequence). The CDR3 totals 16 residues. With 2 bases removed from V and 4 bases from J, the gap between germline ends came to 17 bases. In DNA, the CDR3 is TGTGCCAGTAGTATACCGGCCGGGTCAGTGGGCACTGAAGCTTTCTTT. Encoded protein: CASSIPAGSVGTEAFF.

V and J are TRBV5-1 and TRBJ2-7, with D tentatively TRBD2 (6 bases). From germline, CDR1 is SGHRS and CDR2 YFSETQ. V was trimmed by 4 bases and J by 0 bases, leaving 11 bases between them. The CDR3 loop spans 14 amino acids. The CDR3 here is CASSLGGLSYEQYF. The CDR3 nucleotides are TGCGCCAGCAGCCTTGGAGGGCTCTCCTACGAGCAGTACTTC.

This clone was detected only a few times. J is TRBJ1-6 and V is TRBV4-2; D is ambiguous. The CDR3 is 14 residues long. Trimming took off 1 base at V and 7 bases at J, with 8 bases between the two ends. Germline values: CDR1 LGHNA, CDR2 YNFKEQ. The CDR3 bases are TGTGCCAGCAGCCAAGCGGGCAGGAATTCACCCCTCCACTTT. Its translation: CASSQAGRNSPLHF.

This chain joins TRBV12-5 and TRBJ1-4; D is perhaps TRBD1 (5 bases). Deletions cut 5 bases from V and 4 bases from J, with 8 bases between. The CDR3 runs 13 residues. Germline values: CDR1 LGHNT, CDR2 FRNRAP. Here the CDR3 reads CASGLDINEKLFF. In nucleotides, the CDR3 is TGTGCTAGTGGTCTGGACATTAATGAAAAACTGTTTTTT.

This clone was observed a single time. This chain joins TRBV5-1 and TRBJ1-2; 7 bases fit TRBD1. Germline CDR1 is SGHRS and CDR2 is YFSETQ. V was pared by 2 bases and J by 3 bases, with 10 bases of the junction left unmatched. The CDR3 contains 16 residues. The CDR3: CASSLAYRGRDYGYTF. The CDR3 bases are TGCGCCAGCAGCTTAGCATACAGGGGACGCGACTATGGCTACACCTTC. Full variable domain (rest looked up from reference TRBV5-1 and TRBJ1-2): KAGVTQTPRYLIKTRGQQVTLSCSPISGHRSVSWYQQTPGQGLQFLFEYFSETQRNKGNFPGRFSGRQFSNSRSEMNVSTLELGDSALYLCASSLAYRGRDYGYTFGSGTRLTVV.

J is TRBJ1-2 and V is TRBV7-2; D is unclear. V lost 3 bases to trimming and J lost 2 bases, with 7 bases between them. Germline V gene data show CDR1 as SGHTA and CDR2 as FQGNSA. The CDR3 contains 13 residues. CDR3 sequence: CASSLAVNYGYTF. Here the CDR3 DNA reads TGTGCCAGCAGCTTGGCGGTGAACTATGGCTACACCTTC.

Points on this clone: Other DNA variants within this sample encode the same CDR3. The genes are TRBV18 and TRBJ2-7; weak D call: TRBD2 (6 bases). The CDR3 runs to 12 residues. Germline CDR1 KGHSH, CDR2 LQKENI. Trimming shortened V by 3 bases and J by 7 bases, and 10 bases separated the two germline ends. The CDR3 nucleotides read TGTGCCAGCTCACCTCGGGAGCTGGAGCAGTACTTC. Amino acid sequence: CASSPRELEQYF.

This chain links TRBV5-1 with TRBJ2-5; tentatively, D is TRBD1 (6 bases). This CDR3 has 14 amino acids. Trimming shortened V by 4 bases and J by 2 bases, and 12 bases separated the two germline ends. Germline lookup yields CDR1 SGHRS and CDR2 YFSETQ. The CDR3 bases are TGCGCCAGCAGCACGATGACAGGTCAAGAGACCCAGTACTTC. This sequence encodes CASSTMTGQETQYF.

The chain has TRBV9 and TRBJ2-7; a weak D match, TRBD1 (5 bases). CDR1 SGDLS and CDR2 YYNGEE come from the germline V gene. V lost 0 bases to trimming and J lost 1 base, with 11 bases between them. This CDR3 contains 15 residues. Here the CDR3 DNA reads TGTGCCAGCAGCGTAGACGGAACAGGATCCTACGAGCAGTACTTC. As protein: CASSVDGTGSYEQYF.

J is TRBJ1-6 and V is TRBV7-7; no reliable D call. CDR1 SSHAT and CDR2 FNYEAQ come from the germline V gene (reference sequence). V was cut by 5 bases and J by 7 bases, with 15 bases left in between. The CDR3 sequence is 15 residues long. CDR3 amino acids: CASSHPTGENSPLHF. The CDR3 region has the DNA TGTGCCAGCAGCCACCCCACGGGTGAAAATTCACCCCTCCACTTT.

This chain links TRBV13 with TRBJ2-3; 7 bases fit TRBD2. The junction had 8 bases not matched to a gene; V was cut back by 0 bases and J by 2 bases. This CDR3 comprises 17 residues. Germline V gene data show CDR1 as PRHDT and CDR2 as FYEKMQ (reference sequence). The CDR3 spells CASSLGGSSGHTDTQYF. CDR3 bases: TGTGCCAGCAGCTTAGGCGGTTCTAGCGGCCACACAGATACGCAGTATTTT.

The chain joins TRBV7-2 to TRBJ2-1, with TRBD2 identical over 10 bases. Germline V gene lookup returns CDR1 SGHTA and CDR2 FQGNSA. This CDR3 region has 15 residues. Trimming at V came to 5 bases and at J to 5 bases, leaving 6 bases not matched to a gene. The CDR3 sequence is CASSVPSGGDNEQFF. In DNA, the CDR3 is TGTGCCAGCAGCGTCCCTAGCGGGGGCGACAATGAGCAGTTCTTC.

The chain recombines TRBV7-3 with TRBJ2-5; no clear D. The germline V and J ends were trimmed by 5 bases and 0 bases, with 7 bases remaining between them. Germline V gene sequence: CDR1 SGHTA, CDR2 FQGTGA. CDR3 size: 13 residues. This CDR3 is CASSPPNQETQYF. CDR3 DNA: TGTGCCAGCAGCCCCCCGAACCAAGAGACCCAGTACTTC. Complete variable domain (other parts from reference TRBV7-3 and TRBJ2-5): GAGVSQTPSNKVTEKGKYVELRCDPISGHTALYWYRQSLGQGPEFLIYFQGTGAADDSGLPNDRFFAVRPEGSVSTLKIQRTERGDSAVYLCASSPPNQETQYFGPGTRLLVL.

This chain connects TRBV2 to TRBJ2-5, with 11 nucleotides matching TRBD2. CDR1 is SNHLY and CDR2 is FYNNEI in the germline V gene. V lost 4 bases to trimming and J lost 5 bases; unmatched junction nucleotides: 6. CDR3 length equals 15 residues. In DNA form, the CDR3 reads TGTGCCAGCAGTGTTGGTAGCGGGGGGGTGGAGACCCAGTACTTC. As protein: CASSVGSGGVETQYF.

The gene calls are TRBV15 and TRBJ2-7; D possibly corresponds to TRBD1 (6 bases). The CDR3 has 15 residues. Trimming stripped 0 bases from V and 5 bases from J, with 14 bases between. CDR1 and CDR2 from the germline V gene are LNHNV and YYDKDF (reference sequence). The CDR3 region has the DNA TGTGCCACCAGCAGAGAGAGCGCAGGGGCCCACGAGCAGTACTTC. It codes for CATSRESAGAHEQYF.

This clone occurred many times. The chain joins TRBV6-1 to TRBJ1-5, with D uncertain. Deletions cut 4 bases from V and 5 bases from J, with 9 bases between. This CDR3 has 13 residues. CDR1 is MNHNS, CDR2 SASEGT, per germline. CDR3 nucleotide sequence: TGTGCCAGCAGTGCAAACAGCGATCAGCCCCAGCATTTT. It specifies CASSANSDQPQHF.